Following are 28 T cell receptor beta chains from one sample sequenced in a study of Graves' ophthalmopathy and Graves' hyperthyroidism. The authors amplified TCR beta CDR3 regions, and they did so from RNA transcripts for repertoire sequencing. Scientists carried out first-round RT-PCR using HTBI primers and then a second-round multiplex PCR. A single record per CDR3 protein comes from TCRdb applying MiXCR to the multiplex PCR reads. The table has 230,000 or so distinct CDR3 sequences, around 42% seen once; the top ten hold roughly 45%. Input material: peripheral blood. All receptors come from an adult man with Graves' ophthalmopathy.

This clonotype has a count of ten or more. V and J are TRBV15 and TRBJ2-5; TRBD2 is a possible D gene (6 bases). Germline V CDR1 and CDR2: LNHNV, YYDKDF (reference sequence). V lost 3 bases and J 4 bases, leaving 9 bases between the germline ends. This CDR3 spans 13 amino acids. The CDR3 loop reads CATSRPGVETQYF. The DNA for the CDR3 is TGTGCCACCAGCAGGCCGGGGGTAGAGACCCAGTACTTC.

A few counts support this clonotype. The chain links TRBV7-3 to TRBJ2-1; D is unclear. The CDR3 totals 12 residues. The V gene's germline CDR1 is SGHTA and CDR2 FQGTGA. Trimming cost V 5 bases and J 9 bases, with 11 bases left between them. CDR3 sequence reads: CASSPPGGEQFF. The CDR3 DNA sequence: TGTGCCAGCAGCCCCCCGGGCGGTGAGCAGTTCTTC.

This clonotype was seen more than once but under ten times. Its ends do not fully match the called genes, so a read error is possible. The rearrangement joins TRBV10-2 to TRBJ2-5, with unresolved D. This CDR3 contains 14 residues. CDR1 and CDR2 (germline): WSHSY, SAAADI. The CDR3 DNA is TGTGCCACCAGTGATCCAGCAGCCCGAAAGACCCAGTACTTC. Its translation is CATSDPAARKTQYF.

The chain links TRBV7-2 to TRBJ1-5; D is possibly TRBD1 (6 bases). V was pared by 4 bases and J by 3 bases, with 19 bases between. This CDR3 has 17 amino acids. Germline V lookup: CDR1 SGHTA, CDR2 FQGNSA. In nucleotides, the CDR3 is TGTGCCAGCAGCTCCAAGACCTCCCGGGACATCAATCAGCCCCAGCATTTT. As protein: CASSSKTSRDINQPQHF.

The J gene is TRBJ1-1, the V gene TRBV29-1, with 8 bases fitting TRBD1. Unmatched junction bases numbered 9, after V lost 5 bases and J lost 4 bases. Germline V lookup: CDR1 SQVTM, CDR2 ANQGSEA. The CDR3 contains 14 residues. CDR3 protein: CSVPGGIERTEAFF. In DNA form, the CDR3 reads TGCAGCGTTCCAGGGGGCATCGAGCGCACTGAAGCTTTCTTT. The full variable domain, with the rest looked up from reference TRBV29-1 and TRBJ1-1, is SAVISQKPSRDICQRGTSLTIQCQVDSQVTMMFWYRQQPGQSLTLIATANQGSEATYESGFVIDKFPISRPNLTFSTLTVSNMSPEDSSIYLCSVPGGIERTEAFFGQGTRLTVV.

In regard to this clonotype: One base away lies a much larger clone, so this may be a sequencing read error. V is TRBV7-3 and J is TRBJ2-5, with D perhaps matching TRBD1 (6 bases). The CDR3 spans 12 residues. Germline lookup yields CDR1 SGHTA and CDR2 FQGTGA. Trimming pared 1 base from V and 7 bases from J, leaving 7 bases between. CDR3 in amino acids: CASSLIGGTQYF. CDR3 bases: TGTGCCAGCAGCTTAATAGGGGGGACCCAGTACTTC.

The V gene is TRBV29-1, the J gene TRBJ2-7; 9 bases are a match to TRBD1. The CDR3 extends over 13 amino acids. V shed 5 bases and J 5 bases; nucleotides not matched to a gene: 7. Germline assignment: CDR1 SQVTM and CDR2 ANQGSEA. Written as DNA, the CDR3 is TGCAGCGTTTCCGGGACAGGGAGGGACGAGCAGTACTTC. It translates to CSVSGTGRDEQYF.

The sample holds a few counts of this clonotype. This chain connects TRBV11-2 to TRBJ1-6; 7 bases line up with TRBD1. After removal of 8 bases from V and 7 bases from J, the junction contained 5 bases not matched to a gene. In germline, CDR1 is SGHAT, CDR2 FQNNGV. The CDR3 length is 13 residues. CDR3 amino acids: CASPGQLNSPLHF. DNA of the CDR3: TGTGCCAGCCCGGGACAGCTCAATTCACCCCTCCACTTT.

The V call is TRBV7-2, the J call TRBJ2-5; D tentatively fits TRBD1 or TRBD2 (5 bases each). CDR1 SGHTA and CDR2 FQGNSA come from the germline V gene. With 6 bases removed from V and 4 bases from J, the gap between germline ends came to 15 bases. This CDR3 is built from 14 residues. The CDR3 loop is CASSPRGAPETQYF. CDR3 nucleotides: TGTGCCAGCAGTCCTAGGGGAGCGCCAGAGACCCAGTACTTC.

A note on this clonotype: A much bigger clone sits one base away, suggesting this may be a read error. The chain recombines TRBV7-8 with TRBJ2-6; perhaps TRBD2 as D (5 bases). V dropped 5 bases and J dropped 8 bases, with 16 bases sitting between them. The germline V gene has CDR1 SGHVS and CDR2 FQNEAQ. The CDR3 runs 15 residues. The CDR3 loop reads CASSTTAFGTNVLTF. In DNA form, the CDR3 reads TGTGCCAGCAGCACAACTGCCTTCGGGACCAACGTCCTGACTTTC.

The chain is built from TRBV29-1 and TRBJ2-2; tentative D call: TRBD1 (6 bases). This CDR3 is 13 amino acids long. CDR1 is SQVTM and CDR2 is ANQGSEA in the germline V gene. The germline V and J ends were trimmed by 2 bases and 5 bases, with 9 bases remaining between them. The CDR3 nucleotides read TGCAGCGTTGAATTTACAGGGACCGGGGAGCTGTTTTTT. This codes for CSVEFTGTGELFF.

In the case of this clonotype: The germline gene is not matched at one end of the junction; a read error may be the cause. This chain links TRBV5-1 with TRBJ2-7; a possible D gene is TRBD2 (5 bases). Germline values: CDR1 SGHRS, CDR2 YFSETQ. The CDR3 covers 12 residues. CDR3 sequence reads: CASGLVGYEQYF. The CDR3 bases are TGTGCCAGCGGCCTCGTTGGGTACGAGCAGTACTTC.

Concerning this clonotype itself: The junction departs from the called germline gene at one end, perhaps through a read error. The chain joins TRBV9 to TRBJ2-7, with 8 bases identical to TRBD2. The CDR3 has 13 amino acids. Germline CDR1 reads SGDLS; CDR2 reads YYNGEE. CDR3: CAGSVTSEYEQYF. The CDR3 DNA follows: TGTGCCGGCAGCGTGACTAGCGAGTACGAGCAGTACTTC.

Turning to this clonotype: A much larger clone sits a single nucleotide away, making a read error possible. As DNA, the CDR3 is TGCAGCGCCCGCCTGGGGGGTGGCAATCAGCCCCAGCATTTT. Amino acids: CSARLGGGNQPQHF. V gene TRBV29-1 combines with J gene TRBJ1-5, with TRBD1 as a possible D gene (5 bases). Per the germline V gene, CDR1 is SQVTM and CDR2 is ANQGSEA. V dropped 7 bases and J dropped 2 bases, with 15 bases sitting between them. The CDR3 is made up of 14 amino acids.

V and J are TRBV7-3 and TRBJ2-5, with 10 bases fitting TRBD1. The CDR3 totals 15 residues. V lost 3 bases and J lost 4; bases outside the gene matches: 5. Per the germline V gene, CDR1 is SGHTA and CDR2 is FQGTGA. The CDR3 spells CASSLGTGVIETQYF. In nucleotides, the CDR3 is TGTGCCAGCAGCTTGGGGACAGGGGTCATAGAGACCCAGTACTTC.

This clonotype was seen only a few times. This rearrangement joins TRBV20-1 to TRBJ2-7; 9 bases align to TRBD1. With 3 bases clipped from V and 4 bases from J, the junction kept 7 bases outside the gene matches. There are 14 residues in the CDR3. The germline V gene has CDR1 DFQATT and CDR2 SNEGSKA (reference sequence). For the CDR3, the DNA is TGCAGTGCTAGGGACAGGGGAGGGGGTTACGAGCAGTACTTC. Protein sequence: CSARDRGGGYEQYF.

This clonotype was recorded only once. V and J are TRBV11-3 and TRBJ1-5; D is perhaps TRBD1 (5 bases). Trimming cost V 5 bases and J 6 bases, with 11 bases left between them. The CDR3 runs 13 residues. From germline, CDR1 is SGHNT and CDR2 YENEEA. CDR3 in amino acids: CASSPRVGQPQHF. Here the CDR3 DNA reads TGTGCCAGCAGCCCCAGGGTGGGTCAGCCCCAGCATTTT.

The chain couples TRBV7-2 to TRBJ2-6; D is undetermined. The germline V and J ends were trimmed by 2 bases and 1 base, with 12 bases remaining between them. From germline, CDR1 is SGHTA and CDR2 FQGNSA. The CDR3 covers 17 residues. CDR3 residues: CASSLLAWGSGANVLTF. The DNA for the CDR3 is TGTGCCAGCAGCTTACTTGCCTGGGGATCTGGGGCCAACGTCCTGACTTTC.

The chain employs TRBV7-2 and TRBJ1-2, with 12 nucleotides matching TRBD1. The germline gives CDR1 SGHTA, CDR2 FQGNSA. V was pared by 5 bases and J by 8 bases, with 15 bases of the junction left unmatched. This CDR3 region has 17 residues. CDR3 loop: CASSQDASGQGAEGYTF. The DNA of the CDR3 is TGTGCCAGCAGCCAAGACGCCTCGGGACAGGGGGCGGAAGGCTACACCTTC.

Of note for this clonotype: This may be a read error, as it is one base from a much larger clone. The CDR3 nucleotides read TGCAGCGCCCCCACCCGGGACAGTGTCTATGGCTACACCTTC. Translated, it gives CSAPTRDSVYGYTF. V gene TRBV29-1 combines with J gene TRBJ1-2; 7 nucleotides match TRBD1. The V segment lost 7 bases and the J segment 4 bases; nucleotides outside the gene matches: 12. The CDR3 covers 14 residues. Per germline, CDR1 SQVTM and CDR2 ANQGSEA.

The gene calls are TRBV11-2 and TRBJ1-1; D may be TRBD1 (6 bases). CDR1 is SGHAT and CDR2 is FQNNGV in the germline V gene. The CDR3 consists of 15 residues. V was cut by 7 bases and J by 4 bases, with 19 bases left in between. CDR3 DNA: TGTGCCAGCATCTGGGGGGGGGCGTCGCTCACTGAAGCTTTCTTT. Amino acids: CASIWGGASLTEAFF.

The gene calls are TRBV5-1 and TRBJ2-7, with D perhaps assigned TRBD1 or TRBD2 (6 bases each). Germline assignment: CDR1 SGHRS and CDR2 YFSETQ. Trimming removed 4 bases from V and 2 bases from J, with 16 bases in between. The CDR3 runs 15 residues. This chain's CDR3 is CASSGRRGAAYEQYF. Written as DNA, the CDR3 is TGCGCCAGCAGCGGCAGGAGGGGGGCGGCCTACGAGCAGTACTTC. Supplemented by reference TRBV5-1 and TRBJ2-7, the full variable domain reads KAGVTQTPRYLIKTRGQQVTLSCSPISGHRSVSWYQQTPGQGLQFLFEYFSETQRNKGNFPGRFSGRQFSNSRSEMNVSTLELGDSALYLCASSGRRGAAYEQYFGPGTRLTVT.

There are a few counts of this clonotype. The gene calls are TRBV20-1 and TRBJ2-5; D possibly uses TRBD1 or TRBD2 (5 bases each). This CDR3 is built from 13 residues. Between the trimmed V and J ends, which lost 5 bases and 3 bases, there was a span of 13 bases. Per the germline V gene, CDR1 is DFQATT and CDR2 is SNEGSKA (reference sequence). CDR3 region: CSAGPGAKETQYF. The CDR3 region has the DNA TGCAGTGCTGGCCCCGGGGCAAAAGAGACCCAGTACTTC.

This clonotype was picked up one time. A single base separates this from a much larger clone, so it may be a read error. V usage is TRBV29-1 and J usage is TRBJ1-2, with 7 positions matching TRBD1. The CDR3 extends over 14 amino acids. Germline lookup yields CDR1 SQVTM and CDR2 ANQGSEA. This chain's CDR3 is CSVEDREWDYGYIF. The DNA for the CDR3 is TGCAGCGTGGAAGACAGGGAGTGGGACTATGGCTACATCTTC.

This clonotype was seen a few times. As DNA, the CDR3 is TGTGCCAGCAGACAACAGGGACACACTGAAGCTTTCTTT. Protein sequence: CASRQQGHTEAFF. The chain employs TRBV7-2 and TRBJ1-1; perhaps TRBD1 as D (6 bases). Trimming shortened V by 6 bases and J by 3 bases, and 11 bases separated the two germline ends. The germline V gene has CDR1 SGHTA and CDR2 FQGNSA. This CDR3 spans 13 amino acids. Supplemented by reference TRBV7-2 and TRBJ1-1, the full variable domain reads GAGVSQSPSNKVTEKGKDVELRCDPISGHTALYWYRQSLGQGLEFLIYFQGNSAPDKSGLPSDRFSAERTGGSVSTLTIQRTQQEDSAVYLCASRQQGHTEAFFGQGTRLTVV.

This clonotype was seen many times. The chain employs TRBV20-1 and TRBJ1-2; maybe TRBD1 (6 bases). Looked up from germline, CDR1 is DFQATT and CDR2 is SNEGSKA (reference sequence). CDR3 size: 16 residues. V was shortened by 3 bases and J by 1 base, with 18 bases between the two germline ends. The chain's CDR3 is CSARAGALPHNYGYTF. For the CDR3, the DNA is TGCAGTGCTAGGGCGGGGGCGCTACCGCATAACTATGGCTACACCTTC.

This clonotype has more than one count but fewer than ten. The chain couples TRBV6-5 to TRBJ1-2, with D unclear. The CDR3 consists of 13 residues. V dropped 6 bases and J dropped 2 bases, with 10 bases sitting between them. The V gene's germline CDR1 is MNHEY and CDR2 SVGAGI. The CDR3 here is CASSPGFNYGYTF. CDR3 DNA: TGTGCCAGCAGCCCGGGATTCAACTATGGCTACACCTTC.

The chain carries TRBV12-3 or TRBV12-4 and TRBJ1-6; D might be TRBD1 (5 bases). CDR3 length: 20 residues. V was clipped by 2 bases and J by 6 bases, with 26 bases between them. This CDR3 is CASSLTGPPPGRNGNSPLHF. For the CDR3, the DNA is TGTGCCAGCAGTTTAACGGGACCCCCTCCTGGACGGAATGGTAATTCACCCCTCCACTTT.